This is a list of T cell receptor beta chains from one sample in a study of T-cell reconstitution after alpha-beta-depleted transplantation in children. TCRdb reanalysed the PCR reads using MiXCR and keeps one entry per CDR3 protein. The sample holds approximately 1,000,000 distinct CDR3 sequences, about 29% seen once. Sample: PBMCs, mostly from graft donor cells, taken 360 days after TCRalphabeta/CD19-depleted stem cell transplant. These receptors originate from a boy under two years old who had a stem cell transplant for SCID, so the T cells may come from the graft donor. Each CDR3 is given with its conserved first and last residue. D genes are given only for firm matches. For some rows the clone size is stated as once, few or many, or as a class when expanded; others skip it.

CDR3 protein: CASSLGPAGNTEAFF
CDR3 DNA: TGTGCCAGCAGCTTAGGACCTGCGGGAAACACTGAAGCTTTCTTT
CDR3 length: 15
J gene: TRBJ1-1
clone size: .
V gene: TRBV11-3
D gene: .

CDR3 protein: CASSLPWAGTYEQYF
CDR3 DNA: TGCGCCAGCAGCTTGCCCTGGGCGGGGACCTACGAGCAGTACTTC
CDR3 length: 15
J gene: TRBJ2-7
clone size: .
V gene: TRBV5-1
D gene: .

CDR3 protein: CASSEYSPGDLQYF
CDR3 DNA: TGTGCCAGCAGTGAATATAGCCCCGGGGATCTCCAGTACTTC
CDR3 length: 14
J gene: TRBJ2-7
clone size: few
V gene: TRBV25-1
D gene: .

CDR3 protein: CASSSRGPWETQYF
CDR3 DNA: TGTGCCAGCAGTTCCAGGGGACCGTGGGAGACCCAGTACTTC
CDR3 length: 14
J gene: TRBJ2-5
clone size: few
V gene: TRBV6-5
D gene: .

CDR3 protein: CASSLPYTLAGGGYEQFF
CDR3 DNA: TGTGCCAGCAGCTTACCCTACACCCTAGCGGGGGGGGGTTATGAGCAGTTCTTC
CDR3 length: 18
J gene: TRBJ2-1
clone size: once
V gene: TRBV11-1
D gene: TRBD2

CDR3 protein: CASSQDAGAGTEAFF
CDR3 DNA: TGCGCCAGCAGCCAAGATGCGGGCGCGGGCACTGAAGCTTTCTTT
CDR3 length: 15
J gene: TRBJ1-1
clone size: few
V gene: TRBV4-1
D gene: .

CDR3 protein: CASSQRMGLAGVQETQYF
CDR3 DNA: TGTGCCAGCAGCCAAAGGATGGGACTAGCGGGGGTGCAAGAGACCCAGTACTTC
CDR3 length: 18
J gene: TRBJ2-5
clone size: few
V gene: TRBV4-2
D gene: TRBD2

CDR3 protein: CASSRRAPSTDTQYF
CDR3 DNA: TGTGCCAGCAGCCGCCGGGCTCCGAGCACAGATACGCAGTATTTT
CDR3 length: 15
J gene: TRBJ2-3
clone size: few
V gene: TRBV12-3/TRBV12-4
D gene: .

CDR3 protein: CASSPQGGGQYNEQFF
CDR3 DNA: TGCGCCAGCAGCCCTCAGGGCGGGGGGCAGTATAATGAGCAGTTCTTC
CDR3 length: 16
J gene: TRBJ2-1
clone size: few
V gene: TRBV4-1
D gene: TRBD2

CDR3 protein: CASSLGTGGPSYNEQFF
CDR3 DNA: TGTGCCAGCAGCCTGGGGACGGGGGGGCCCTCCTACAATGAGCAGTTCTTC
CDR3 length: 17
J gene: TRBJ2-1
clone size: .
V gene: TRBV4-2
D gene: TRBD2

CDR3 protein: CASSSKRGGWVTDTQYF
CDR3 DNA: TGTGCCAGCAGCTCCAAGCGGGGGGGCTGGGTTACAGATACGCAGTATTTT
CDR3 length: 17
J gene: TRBJ2-3
clone size: few
V gene: TRBV27
D gene: TRBD2

CDR3 protein: CARRTVGCDTGELFF
CDR3 DNA: TGTGCCAGAAGAACGGTGGGGTGTGACACCGGGGAGCTGTTTTTT
CDR3 length: 15
J gene: TRBJ2-2
clone size: .
V gene: TRBV9
D gene: .

CDR3 protein: CSARDSSGQRSTDTQYF
CDR3 DNA: TGCAGTGCTAGAGATAGTTCAGGACAGAGAAGCACAGATACGCAGTATTTT
CDR3 length: 17
J gene: TRBJ2-3
clone size: .
V gene: TRBV20-1
D gene: .

CDR3 protein: CASSLAVNSPLHF
CDR3 DNA: TGCGCCAGCAGCTTGGCGGTTAATTCACCCCTCCACTTT
CDR3 length: 13
J gene: TRBJ1-6
clone size: .
V gene: TRBV5-1
D gene: .

CDR3 protein: CASSRDRVGETQYF
CDR3 DNA: TGTGCCAGCAGTCGGGACAGGGTAGGGGAGACCCAGTACTTC
CDR3 length: 14
J gene: TRBJ2-5
clone size: few
V gene: TRBV6-5
D gene: TRBD1

CDR3 protein: CASSYSIIRVSTEAFF
CDR3 DNA: TGTGCCAGCAGTTACTCGATTATTCGAGTGAGCACTGAAGCTTTCTTT
CDR3 length: 16
J gene: TRBJ1-1
clone size: .
V gene: TRBV6-5
D gene: .

CDR3 protein: CATSIPPGLAGNYEQYF
CDR3 DNA: TGTGCCACCAGCATTCCACCGGGACTAGCGGGAAATTACGAGCAGTACTTC
CDR3 length: 17
J gene: TRBJ2-7
clone size: .
V gene: TRBV15
D gene: TRBD2

CDR3 protein: CSASGLRGDRRHRTDTQYF
CDR3 DNA: TGCAGTGCTAGCGGCCTGCGGGGGGACAGGCGACATCGCACAGATACGCAGTATTTT
CDR3 length: 19
J gene: TRBJ2-3
clone size: few
V gene: TRBV20-1
D gene: .

CDR3 protein: CASSLLGPFMNTEAFF
CDR3 DNA: TGTGCCAGCAGTTTGTTGGGGCCTTTCATGAACACTGAAGCTTTCTTT
CDR3 length: 16
J gene: TRBJ1-1
clone size: .
V gene: TRBV12-3/TRBV12-4
D gene: .

CDR3 protein: CASSFRGYEQFF
CDR3 DNA: TGTGCCAGCAGCTTCAGGGGGTATGAGCAGTTCTTC
CDR3 length: 12
J gene: TRBJ2-1
clone size: few
V gene: TRBV28
D gene: TRBD1

CDR3 protein: CASSLLQGYTGELFF
CDR3 DNA: TGCGCCAGCAGCTTGTTACAGGGATACACCGGGGAGCTGTTTTTT
CDR3 length: 15
J gene: TRBJ2-2
clone size: .
V gene: TRBV5-1
D gene: .

CDR3 protein: CASGRIAEETQYF
CDR3 DNA: TGCGCCAGCGGCCGGATAGCGGAAGAGACCCAGTACTTC
CDR3 length: 13
J gene: TRBJ2-5
clone size: few
V gene: TRBV5-1
D gene: .

CDR3 protein: CASSLPGGPYNEQFF
CDR3 DNA: TGTGCCAGCAGTTTGCCAGGGGGGCCCTACAATGAGCAGTTCTTC
CDR3 length: 15
J gene: TRBJ2-1
clone size: many
V gene: TRBV27
D gene: .

CDR3 protein: CASSPPVSGNEQFF
CDR3 DNA: TGTGCCAGCAGTCCCCCCGTTAGCGGAAATGAGCAGTTCTTC
CDR3 length: 14
J gene: TRBJ2-1
clone size: many
V gene: TRBV12-3/TRBV12-4
D gene: .

CDR3 protein: CASSYSTPGYATNEKLFF
CDR3 DNA: TGTGCCAGCAGTTACTCGACCCCGGGCTACGCAACTAATGAAAAACTGTTTTTT
CDR3 length: 18
J gene: TRBJ1-4
clone size: few
V gene: TRBV6-5
D gene: .

CDR3 protein: CASSQGSGGPWSSYNEQFF
CDR3 DNA: TGTGCCAGCAGCCAAGGTTCGGGGGGGCCGTGGAGCTCCTACAATGAGCAGTTCTTC
CDR3 length: 19
J gene: TRBJ2-1
clone size: .
V gene: TRBV4-2
D gene: TRBD2

CDR3 protein: CASSSIGTSSGSNVYEQYF
CDR3 DNA: TGTGCCAGCAGCTCGATTGGAACATCTTCGGGTTCGAATGTCTACGAGCAGTACTTC
CDR3 length: 19
J gene: TRBJ2-7
clone size: many
V gene: TRBV11-2
D gene: .

CDR3 protein: CCARDLSGGNTYEQYF
CDR3 DNA: TGCTGTGCTAGAGATTTATCCGGGGGGAATACCTACGAGCAGTACTTC
CDR3 length: 16
J gene: TRBJ2-7
clone size: .
V gene: TRBV20-1
D gene: TRBD2

CDR3 protein: CSAVKRGGTDTQYF
CDR3 DNA: TGCAGTGCTGTTAAGCGGGGGGGCACAGATACGCAGTATTTT
CDR3 length: 14
J gene: TRBJ2-3
clone size: few
V gene: TRBV20-1
D gene: TRBD2

CDR3 protein: CASWATGGFGKSSYEQYF
CDR3 DNA: TGTGCCAGCTGGGCGACGGGGGGATTTGGGAAAAGTTCCTACGAGCAGTACTTC
CDR3 length: 18
J gene: TRBJ2-7
clone size: .
V gene: TRBV3-1
D gene: TRBD2

CDR3 protein: CASSSPPRLVSNEQFF
CDR3 DNA: TGTGCCAGCAGCTCACCCCCGAGACTAGTATCCAATGAGCAGTTCTTC
CDR3 length: 16
J gene: TRBJ2-1
clone size: .
V gene: TRBV7-9
D gene: .

CDR3 protein: CASSFPGPNTEAFF
CDR3 DNA: TGCGCCAGCAGCTTCCCAGGCCCGAACACTGAAGCTTTCTTT
CDR3 length: 14
J gene: TRBJ1-1
clone size: .
V gene: TRBV5-1
D gene: .

CDR3 protein: CASSEVGLAGRAGELFF
CDR3 DNA: TGTGCCAGCAGTGAAGTGGGCCTAGCGGGGAGAGCCGGGGAGCTGTTTTTT
CDR3 length: 17
J gene: TRBJ2-2
clone size: .
V gene: TRBV2
D gene: TRBD2

CDR3 protein: CASSEFTPGSYEQYF
CDR3 DNA: TGTGCCAGCAGTGAATTTACCCCCGGTTCCTACGAGCAGTACTTC
CDR3 length: 15
J gene: TRBJ2-7
clone size: .
V gene: TRBV25-1
D gene: .

CDR3 protein: CASSYSSQSYGYTF
CDR3 DNA: TGTGCCAGCAGTTACTCGAGTCAGAGCTATGGCTACACCTTC
CDR3 length: 14
J gene: TRBJ1-2
clone size: few
V gene: TRBV6-5
D gene: .

CDR3 protein: CASSQDSVGRVGYNEQFF
CDR3 DNA: TGCGCCAGCAGCCAAGATAGTGTGGGCAGGGTGGGCTACAATGAGCAGTTCTTC
CDR3 length: 18
J gene: TRBJ2-1
clone size: few
V gene: TRBV4-3
D gene: .

CDR3 protein: CASSLTGYLTTDTQYF
CDR3 DNA: TGTGCCAGCAGCTTAACAGGGTACCTAACCACAGATACGCAGTATTTT
CDR3 length: 16
J gene: TRBJ2-3
clone size: .
V gene: TRBV7-3
D gene: .

CDR3 protein: CASSLGLGNEQFF
CDR3 DNA: TGCGCCAGCAGCTTGGGTCTGGGCAATGAGCAGTTCTTC
CDR3 length: 13
J gene: TRBJ2-1
clone size: many
V gene: TRBV12-3/TRBV12-4
D gene: .

CDR3 protein: CASSVTLTGITGELFF
CDR3 DNA: TGTGCCAGCAGCGTAACCCTCACAGGGATCACCGGGGAGCTGTTTTTT
CDR3 length: 16
J gene: TRBJ2-2
clone size: few
V gene: TRBV9
D gene: .

CDR3 protein: CASSSMTSPYEDNEQFF
CDR3 DNA: TGTGCCAGCAGTTCCATGACATCGCCCTATGAGGACAATGAGCAGTTCTTC
CDR3 length: 17
J gene: TRBJ2-1
clone size: .
V gene: TRBV27
D gene: .

CDR3 protein: CASSYAPTYEQYF
CDR3 DNA: TGTGCCAGCAGTTACGCACCTACCTACGAGCAGTACTTC
CDR3 length: 13
J gene: TRBJ2-7
clone size: few
V gene: TRBV6-6
D gene: .

CDR3 protein: CASSAEGGGTNTGELFF
CDR3 DNA: TGTGCCAGCAGCGCCGAAGGCGGGGGGACGAACACCGGGGAGCTGTTTTTT
CDR3 length: 17
J gene: TRBJ2-2
clone size: .
V gene: TRBV9
D gene: TRBD2

CDR3 protein: CASSSIAGGVLYVF
CDR3 DNA: TGTGCCAGCAGCTCAATAGCGGGGGGCGTCCTATATGTCTTC
CDR3 length: 14
J gene: TRBJ2-1
clone size: .
V gene: TRBV7-2
D gene: TRBD2

CDR3 protein: CASTDGVGGANVLTF
CDR3 DNA: TGTGCCAGCACCGACGGGGTTGGTGGGGCCAACGTCCTGACTTTC
CDR3 length: 15
J gene: TRBJ2-6
clone size: .
V gene: TRBV6-1
D gene: .

CDR3 protein: CASSEGQRGQHF
CDR3 DNA: TGTGCCAGCAGTGAAGGCCAACGGGGCCAGCATTTT
CDR3 length: 12
J gene: TRBJ1-5
clone size: few
V gene: TRBV2
D gene: .

CDR3 protein: CASSRTPDTQYF
CDR3 DNA: TGTGCCAGCAGCCGCACCCCGGATACGCAGTATTTT
CDR3 length: 12
J gene: TRBJ2-3
clone size: .
V gene: TRBV11-2
D gene: .

CDR3 protein: CASSQFGDMIYNEQFF
CDR3 DNA: TGCGCCAGCAGCCAGTTCGGGGACATGATCTACAATGAGCAGTTCTTC
CDR3 length: 16
J gene: TRBJ2-1
clone size: .
V gene: TRBV4-1
D gene: .

CDR3 protein: CASSVRRQGKNIQYF
CDR3 DNA: TGTGCCAGCAGTGTGCGGAGACAGGGGAAAAACATTCAGTACTTC
CDR3 length: 15
J gene: TRBJ2-4
clone size: .
V gene: TRBV2
D gene: TRBD1

CDR3 protein: CASSLETSGGGTTDTQYF
CDR3 DNA: TGCGCCAGCAGCCTGGAGACTAGCGGGGGGGGAACCACAGATACGCAGTATTTT
CDR3 length: 18
J gene: TRBJ2-3
clone size: .
V gene: TRBV5-1
D gene: TRBD2

CDR3 protein: CATTPRPKNIQYF
CDR3 DNA: TGTGCCACCACACCCCGGCCTAAAAACATTCAGTACTTC
CDR3 length: 13
J gene: TRBJ2-4
clone size: few
V gene: TRBV15
D gene: .

CDR3 protein: CASSLESGTSGATDTQYF
CDR3 DNA: TGTGCCAGCAGCTTAGAATCCGGGACTAGCGGGGCCACAGATACGCAGTATTTT
CDR3 length: 18
J gene: TRBJ2-3
clone size: .
V gene: TRBV11-2
D gene: TRBD2